This TCR beta chain stems from a study of T cells in Graves' hyperthyroidism and ophthalmopathy. Overall study findings and caveats: The blood repertoire included most of the expanded thyroid clonotypes above 0.001.

TCR beta CDR3 regions were amplified from RNA. The HTBI set primed first-round TCR CDR3 RT-PCR. TCRdb independently ran MiXCR on the multiplex PCR reads; one entry per CDR3 protein. The profile shows 300,000 or so distinct CDR3 sequences, 21% of them singletons. Germline V gene lookup returns CDR1 LNHNV and CDR2 YYDKDF (reference sequence). V lost 8 bases to trimming and J lost 6 bases, with 11 bases between them. The CDR3 consists of 11 residues. Exclusion of patients followed from uncontrolled infection, other autoimmune disease, pregnancy or lactation. Together with thyroid ultrasound, orbital computed tomography, serum thyroxine and TRAb, clinical symptoms were used for diagnoses. This clonotype was detected ten times or more. Its matching antigen is unknown.

V gene TRBV15 combines with J gene TRBJ2-7, with a tentative D call TRBD1 (6 bases). Sequenced input: blood. The sequence was collected from a woman in her 50s with Graves' hyperthyroidism. CDR3 residues: CATSRGLEQYF. The DNA of the CDR3 is TGTGCCACCTCCAGGGGTCTCGAGCAGTACTTC.